This is a list of T cell receptor beta chains from one sample in a study of blood T cell repertoires in COVID-19. The assay was immunoSEQ multiplex PCR, and TCRdb's table has in-frame clones only and misses some. The sample holds some 180,000 clones, 80% seen once. Sequenced input: PBMCs or T cells enriched from blood (not recorded which). The receptor set was obtained from a man aged 60 to 75 who had been exposed to COVID-19. Each CDR3 is given with its conserved first and last residue. D genes are given only for firm matches. The listing skips clone size in some rows; elsewhere it reads once, few, many or a size class.

.,TRBV9,.,TRBJ1-1,TGTGCCAGCAGCGTAGCATTTGGAGACACTGAAGCTTTCTTT,CASSVAFGDTEAFF
few,TRBV11-3,.,TRBJ1-1,TGTGCCAGCAGCCCACTCTCTCCAGGGGTCACTGAAGCTTTCTTT,CASSPLSPGVTEAFF
once,TRBV3-1/TRBV3-2,.,TRBJ2-7,TGTGCCAGCAGCCCCGGTAGGGGCCAACGCCCCTACGAGCAGTACTTC,CASSPGRGQRPYEQYF
.,TRBV10-3,.,TRBJ1-2,TGTGCCATCACCGCGACAGAAGGGAACTATGGCTACACCTTC,CAITATEGNYGYTF
.,TRBV30,.,TRBJ2-7,TGTGCCTGGAGTGTACTAGGTTCCGGGGAGCAGTACTTC,CAWSVLGSGEQYF
.,TRBV9,TRBD2,TRBJ2-1,TGTGCCAGCGGAGGGGCTAGCGGGAGGGCCCCCTACAATGAGCAGTTCTTC,CASGGASGRAPYNEQFF
.,TRBV24-1,TRBD2,TRBJ2-3,TGTGCCACCCGGGGGGGGACAGATACGCAGTATTTT,CATRGGTDTQYF
.,TRBV5-1,.,TRBJ2-7,TGCGCCAGCAGCTTGGAGGGGAACTCCTACGAGCAGTACTTC,CASSLEGNSYEQYF
.,TRBV5-1,.,TRBJ2-3,TGCGCCAGCAGCTCGGGACACAGCACAGATACGCAGTATTTT,CASSSGHSTDTQYF
.,TRBV27,TRBD1,TRBJ2-3,TGTGCCAGCAGTTTAAGCCTGACAGGGGGCATCTACACAGATACGCAGTATTTT,CASSLSLTGGIYTDTQYF
.,TRBV18,TRBD1,TRBJ1-5,TGTGCCAGCTCACCATTACAGGGGGTTGGCAATCAGCCCCAGCATTTT,CASSPLQGVGNQPQHF
.,TRBV9,.,TRBJ2-3,TGTGCCAGCAGAGGGGTTGGAACAGATACGCAGTATTTT,CASRGVGTDTQYF